This TCR beta chain was profiled in a study of beta chain features in type 1 diabetes (dated by TCRdb to 2016 to 2019). With respect to the entire study: No differences in mean age, gender distribution, total cell number or subset yield were found between patients and healthy donors. A total of around 100 million sorted cells were examined across all samples, and RNA yield correlated strongly with the number of cells per subset. Regulatory and stem cell-like memory subsets were obtained from only 8 patients and roughly 8 healthy donors, while naive and central memory subsets were obtained from all 28 donors. In the study, TCRB repertoires of sorted circulating CD4+ T cell subsets from recently diagnosed type 1 diabetes patients were compared with those of matched healthy donors. Results the study describes overall, beyond this receptor: Naive, central memory and regulatory TCRB repertoires appeared more similar among patients than among healthy donors. Type 1 diabetes patients showed a moderate but significant shortening of TCRB CDR3 length in all four CD4+ subsets. Shorter templates might have been favored by PCR, but patient and control samples were amplified and corrected together, so both groups would have been affected equally by any skew. At VDJ recombination sites, patients with type 1 diabetes made fewer insertions and deleted more nucleotides, a pattern implying thymic rearrangement abnormalities. HLA sub-analyses involved small numbers of individuals, so any influence of HLA type on TCRB rearrangement remained unresolved. Because cDNA rather than genomic DNA was sequenced, highly expressing activated cells could have been over-represented, although no difference in activation and CD3 levels was found between groups.

All of the isolated RNA was reverse transcribed with the High Capacity cDNA Reverse Transcription Kit, so expressed TCRB transcripts were sequenced. Deep immunoSEQ sequencing was applied to naive, central memory and regulatory T cell samples, giving an average of about 3.4 million total reads per sample. Sorted cells were lysed in RLT buffer, and RNA was extracted using DNase-treated RNeasy Micro or Mini kits according to cell number. To prevent cross-contamination, each cell subset was processed individually, whereas patient and healthy donor samples were processed jointly. TCRB sequences were amplified from cDNA with the immunoSEQ multiplex PCR, producing 87-bp fragments spanning the CDR3 region. The amplicons were sequenced using the Illumina HiSeq platform. In the authors' own workflow: PCR bias was computationally corrected using synthetic template baselines, reads within Hamming distance 2 were collapsed, and singletons that could not be merged were discarded. Reads were aligned against IMGT to assign V, D and J genes, CDR3 length and insertions or deletions at six rearrangement sites. Within each subset, clonotype counts were normalized to sorted cell number, after which true diversity and Gini coefficients were computed with the tcR R package. The overlap coefficient, calculated on TCRB nucleotide sequences, was used to measure repertoire sharing. As a proxy for the pre-selection repertoire, out-of-frame TCRB sequences from naive cells were analyzed. TCRdb carries this immuneACCESS record with in-frame sequences only. Its versions omit some clonotypes, under half of them owing to an unresolved V gene in the studies checked, with the rest unexplained. V, J and clone size derive from that table, while D and trimming were established from the DNA sequence. Counted in this sample were under 950,000 clones; roughly 15% of them appeared once. The top ten clones comprise 0.023% of the sample.

This clone turned up a few times. What antigen it recognizes has not been identified. There are no base qualities to consult, and no much larger clone falls within one base. A single peripheral blood draw of about 120 mL on average was collected from each donor into heparinised tubes. A BD FACSAria II was used to sort naive, central memory, regulatory and stem cell-like memory CD4+ T cells with a panel that included CD45RO, CCR7, CD25, CD127, CD95 and CD27. Purity was above 95% for every sorted population. PBMCs were isolated right away by Lymphoprep density gradient centrifugation and were stained directly, without culture. To minimize batch effects, samples were stained and sorted in pairs, one healthy donor with one patient per experiment. Between the V and J ends, shortened by 3 bases and 3 bases respectively, the junction contains 9 bases. CDR1 and CDR2 are read off the germline V gene as SGHRS and YFSETQ. The CDR3 measures 13 amino acids from cysteine to phenylalanine. Only CDR3 DNA remains: 39 bases, in frame from the first base.

The sequencing input was naive CD4+ T cells from blood. What this sample's cell subset or site label stands for: true naive CD4+ T cells. The rearrangement joined TRBV5-1 to TRBJ1-1; the D gene is not confidently resolved. The clonotype comes from a woman aged 18-29 years in good health. The DNA sequence is given as TGCGCCAGCAGCTCACAGTGGGACACTGAAGCTTTCTTT. Its protein reads: CASSSQWDTEAFF.